The TCR beta chain described here comes from a study of blood T cell repertoires in COVID-19. Whole-study context: PBMCs, B-cell-depleted T cells, or T cells provided the cDNA or gDNA that made up the material.

This clone has just one count. V shed 0 bases and J shed 5 bases, with 20 bases lying between them. The CDR3 extends over 18 amino acids. Germline CDR1 is SGDLS and CDR2 is YYNGEE. Per the original data handling: Using reference gene primer amplification, nucleated cell counts were estimated. Using immunoSEQ multiplex PCR, the repertoire was profiled, and TCRdb retains in-frame clones only, with some absent. That table supplies the V and J calls and clone size; D and trimming were determined from the DNA. The sample lists about 220,000 clones, about 84% occurring once. The source is a human donor in a cohort sampled during active COVID-19. Sequencing was performed on peripheral blood. The chain recombines TRBV9 with TRBJ2-2; the D gene is possibly TRBD2 (6 bases). In DNA form, the CDR3 reads TGTGCCAGCAGCGTAGATGGGGCAGGGCGGGAACGAACCGGGGAGCTGTTTTTT. Encoded protein: CASSVDGAGRERTGELFF.